Shown below are 3 T cell receptor beta chains from a single sample sequenced in a study of CD8 T cells in Susac syndrome (dated by TCRdb to the late 2010s). The library was built by means of the immunoSEQ multiplex PCR assay. RNA was extracted with the RNeasy kit and 0.5 to 1 ug was reverse transcribed using random hexamers. The public reads were run again by TCRdb, first through fastp at Q25 and then through MiXCR, and only productive beta chains were kept. Rows with a matching CDR3 protein are joined into one entry that keeps the most common DNA and genes. The sample table lists approximately 170,000 distinct CDR3 sequences, roughly 94% of them with a count of one. The ten biggest clones cover 0.085% to 0.095% of the sample. Sequencing was performed on CD4+ T cells from PBMCs. These receptors originate from a human donor with multiple sclerosis.

The chain couples TRBV20-1 to TRBJ1-2; TRBD1 might be the D (6 bases). Germline assignment: CDR1 DFQATT and CDR2 SNEGSKA (reference sequence). This CDR3 spans 12 amino acids. The germline V and J ends were trimmed by 5 bases and 8 bases, with 15 bases remaining between them. CDR3 in amino acids: CSAPRGWGGYTF. The CDR3 DNA follows: TGCAGTGCTCCCAGGGGCTGGGGAGGCTACACCTTC.

The rearrangement uses TRBV29-1 and TRBJ2-7; D may be TRBD1 or TRBD2 (5 bases each). Trimming stripped 5 bases from V and 2 bases from J, with 10 bases between. Germline CDR1 SQVTM, CDR2 ANQGSEA. This CDR3 is 12 amino acids long. This chain's CDR3 is CSVLGTPYEQYF. CDR3 in DNA: TGCAGCGTTCTGGGGACCCCCTACGAGCAGTACTTC.

This sequence joins TRBV9 and TRBJ2-5; no definite D call. Trimming pared 4 bases from V and 2 bases from J, leaving 12 bases between. The V gene's germline CDR1 is SGDLS and CDR2 YYNGEE. This CDR3 region has 14 residues. The CDR3 nucleotides are TGTGCCAGCAGCCCGGGCCCCTTTCAAGAGACCCAGTACTTC. The encoded protein is CASSPGPFQETQYF.